This T cell receptor beta chain was documented in a study of shared T cell receptors in the human thymus. Clones were read by immunoSEQ multiplex PCR, and TCRdb kept only the in-frame ones, dropping some. Of around 730,000 clones listed, around 85% are singletons. With 4 bases clipped from V and 9 bases from J, the junction kept 5 bases outside the gene matches. The CDR3 spans 13 residues. Germline values: CDR1 MGHDK, CDR2 SYGVNS. The same specimen was also included in a second study, on human thymus T cells. That work states: Related work showed strongly overlapping thymic repertoires across unrelated individuals.

The chain links TRBV25-1 to TRBJ1-5; 8 nucleotides align to TRBD1. The clonotype comes from a girl under three years old with a congenital heart defect. The sequencing input was thymocytes. The CDR3 protein is CASSGQTGGPQHF. CDR3 in DNA: TGTGCCAGCAGTGGACAAACAGGGGGGCCCCAGCATTTT.